A single sample is the source of the 29 T cell receptor beta chains below, sequenced in a study of cytomegalovirus exposure and HLA in healthy donors. This PCR relied on a set of 60 Vbeta primers and 13 Jbeta primers. Only in-frame clones appear in the TCRdb table, and some are missing; sequencing was by immunoSEQ multiplex PCR. The table includes over 130,000 clones, 65% to 90% detected once. Sequencing used PBMCs. Receptors originate from a female donor in good health and CMV-seronegative.

As concerns this clone: The conserved closing phenylalanine or tryptophan is absent in this CDR3, likely reflecting a read error. The chain recombines TRBV6-5 with TRBJ1-3; 9 bases map to TRBD1. Germline lookup yields CDR1 MNHEY and CDR2 SVGAGI. Losses at the gene ends were 8 bases for V and 6 bases for J; bases not matched to a gene: 2. CDR3 length: 12 amino acids. The CDR3 DNA is TGTGCCAGCCGGACAGGGGCAAACACCATATATGTT. This sequence encodes CASRTGANTIYV.

The J gene is TRBJ1-1, the V gene TRBV19; TRBD1 might be the D (6 bases). The CDR3 contains 15 residues. The germline V and J ends were trimmed by 2 bases and 3 bases, with 13 bases remaining between them. Germline CDR1 reads LNHDA; CDR2 reads SQIVND (reference sequence). In nucleotides, the CDR3 is TGTGCCAGTAGTATAAGCCCATCAGGGGACACTGAAGCTTTCTTT. Its protein product is CASSISPSGDTEAFF.

The CDR3 loop is CAISESEGSYEQYF. The DNA for the CDR3 is TGTGCCATCAGTGAGTCGGAGGGATCCTACGAGCAGTACTTC. The gene calls are TRBV10-3 and TRBJ2-5, with a tentative D call TRBD2 (6 bases). The end of the DNA fits TRBJ2-7 better, so the J call may be wrong. This CDR3 region has 14 residues. The germline V gene encodes CDR1 ENHRY and CDR2 SYGVKD.

The CDR3 reads CASWISGRAYEQYF. In DNA, the CDR3 is TGTGCCAGCTGGATTAGCGGGAGAGCGTACGAGCAGTACTTC. The chain is built from TRBV27 and TRBJ2-7, with 9 bases matching TRBD2. The CDR3 spans 14 residues. Germline V gene lookup returns CDR1 MNHEY and CDR2 SMNVEV (reference sequence). Trimming took 8 bases from V and 4 from J; bases not matched to a gene: 9.

J is TRBJ1-5 and V is TRBV7-9, with 7 bases matching TRBD1. CDR3 length: 18 amino acids. Trimming cost V 4 bases and J 2 bases; bases outside gene matches: 14. Per germline, CDR1 SEHNR and CDR2 FQNEAQ (reference sequence). The CDR3 nucleotides are TGTGCCAGCAGCTCCTACTCGACAGGGCTTGGAGGCAATCAGCCCCAGCATTTT. Its translation: CASSSYSTGLGGNQPQHF.

The chain links TRBV28 to TRBJ1-3; D is perhaps TRBD1 (5 bases). Trimming took off 3 bases at V and 0 bases at J, with 9 bases between the two ends. Looked up from germline, CDR1 is MDHEN and CDR2 is SYDVKM. The CDR3 loop spans 15 amino acids. The CDR3 sequence is CASSFLQGSGNTIYF. CDR3 nucleotide sequence: TGTGCCAGCAGTTTTCTGCAGGGCTCTGGAAACACCATATATTTT.

The chain links TRBV7-9 to TRBJ1-1; D call uncertain. This CDR3 is built from 12 residues. The V end was cut by 5 bases, the J end by 1 base, with 5 bases between. Germline assignment: CDR1 SEHNR and CDR2 FQNEAQ (reference sequence). In DNA form, the CDR3 reads TGTGCCAGCAGCGTCTGGAACACTGAAGCTTTCTTT. Residues: CASSVWNTEAFF.

V gene TRBV28 combines with J gene TRBJ2-1; TRBD2 might be the D (5 bases). The V end lost 5 bases, the J end lost 9 bases, and 17 bases lay between the germline ends. Germline CDR1 and CDR2: MDHEN and SYDVKM. The CDR3 covers 14 residues. The CDR3 DNA sequence: TGTGCCAGCAGTCCTGCTCCTACAGAGGGTGAGCAGTTCTTC. Translated: CASSPAPTEGEQFF.

The chain uses TRBV7-9 and TRBJ2-1; possible D gene TRBD2, 6 bases. This CDR3 spans 16 amino acids. With 1 base removed from V and 8 bases from J, the gap between germline ends came to 18 bases. Germline CDR1 reads SEHNR; CDR2 reads FQNEAQ (reference sequence). The CDR3 DNA is TGTGCCAGCAGCTTAGGGGCTAGCGCTCACTTGGATGAGCAGTTCTTC. This sequence encodes CASSLGASAHLDEQFF.

The table lists this clone with a count of one. The chain carries TRBV7-9 and TRBJ1-1; maybe TRBD1 (6 bases). V was clipped by 6 bases and J by 6 bases, with 17 bases between them. Germline V CDR1 and CDR2: SEHNR, FQNEAQ (reference sequence). This CDR3 has 14 residues. CDR3 bases: TGTGCCAGCAGGTCTACGGGACAAACGGCTGAAGCTTTCTTT. Protein product: CASRSTGQTAEAFF.

The chain joins TRBV7-9 to TRBJ1-5, with 9 bases aligning to TRBD1. There are 16 residues in the CDR3. CDR1 SEHNR and CDR2 FQNEAQ come from the germline V gene (reference sequence). Trimming took 4 bases from V and 1 from J; bases not matched to a gene: 5. The CDR3 region is CASSSLDRGSNQPQHF. The CDR3 DNA follows: TGTGCCAGCAGCTCCCTGGACAGGGGAAGCAATCAGCCCCAGCATTTT.

The count of this clone is one. J is TRBJ1-1 and V is TRBV18; TRBD1 is a possible D gene (5 bases). The CDR3 totals 15 residues. Trimming pared 4 bases from V and 3 bases from J, leaving 15 bases between. Germline CDR1 and CDR2: KGHSH and LQKENI. CDR3 nucleotide sequence: TGTGCCAGCTCACTCCGAGGCAGGGTGGACACTGAAGCTTTCTTT. This encodes CASSLRGRVDTEAFF.

This chain joins TRBV7-3 and TRBJ1-1; TRBD1 matches 7 bases. Germline V gene lookup returns CDR1 SGHTA and CDR2 FQGTGA. V trimming: 0 bases; J trimming: 10 bases; junction bases outside the gene matches: 17. This CDR3 has 17 residues. The CDR3, as DNA: TGTGCCAGCAGCTTAACGCGGGTAGGGACAGCCGGAATGGGAGCTTTCTTT. It encodes CASSLTRVGTAGMGAFF.

The chain combines TRBV9 with TRBJ2-3, with D hard to call. The CDR3 is 11 residues long. The germline CDR1 and CDR2 sequences are SGDLS and YYNGEE. V was cut by 4 bases and J by 8 bases, with 8 bases left in between. CDR3 DNA: TGTGCCAGCAGCACCACAAGTACGCAGTATTTT. This codes for CASSTTSTQYF.

This clone was observed once. The chain has TRBV27 and TRBJ2-7; TRBD1 matches at 8 bases. This CDR3 contains 13 residues. Trimming at V came to 6 bases and at J to 4 bases, leaving 5 bases not matched to a gene. CDR1 is MNHEY, CDR2 SMNVEV, per germline (reference sequence). Here the CDR3 DNA reads TGTGCCAGCAGCGACAGGGGAACTTACGAGCAGTACTTC. Encoded protein: CASSDRGTYEQYF.

A few counts support this clone. The chain carries TRBV4-1 and TRBJ1-1; unclear D gene. Germline CDR1 MGHRA, CDR2 YSYEKL. The CDR3 loop spans 13 amino acids. V was cut by 1 base and J by 8 bases, with 11 bases left in between. The CDR3 region has the DNA TGCGCCAGCAGCCAAGTAGGCAGCGTAGAAGCTTTCTTT. This gives the protein CASSQVGSVEAFF.

V and J are TRBV4-1 and TRBJ2-7, with D possibly TRBD1 on 5 matching bases. The CDR3 totals 15 residues. Germline lookup yields CDR1 MGHRA and CDR2 YSYEKL. Trimming left V 0 bases short and J 2 bases short, with 11 bases between. CDR3 bases: TGCGCCAGCAGCCAAGAGTGGACATTTACCTACGAGCAGTACTTC. It specifies CASSQEWTFTYEQYF.

The rearrangement uses TRBV7-9 and TRBJ2-7; TRBD2 matches 10 bases. CDR1 and CDR2 from the germline V gene are SEHNR and FQNEAQ (reference sequence). The trim removed 1 base at V and 1 base at J, leaving 7 bases unmatched. This CDR3 spans 17 amino acids. The CDR3 nucleotides read TGTGCCAGCAGCTTAGTTGGCCAGCGGGAGGGTTCCTACGAGCAGTACTTC. This sequence encodes CASSLVGQREGSYEQYF.

This clone was recorded only once. This chain joins TRBV11-2 and TRBJ1-2, with no clear D. V was pared by 2 bases and J by 4 bases, with 11 bases between. Per germline, CDR1 SGHAT and CDR2 FQNNGV. The CDR3 spans 14 residues. DNA of the CDR3: TGTGCCAGCAGCTTACCAGGCTTACCCTATGGCTACACCTTC. This sequence encodes CASSLPGLPYGYTF.

The chain is built from TRBV27 and TRBJ2-3; 12 bases fit TRBD2. Germline lookup yields CDR1 MNHEY and CDR2 SMNVEV (reference sequence). V shed 6 bases and J 4 bases; nucleotides not matched to a gene: 11. This CDR3 region has 17 residues. As DNA, the CDR3 is TGTGCCAGCAGGACCCATCAGACTAGCGGGAGTCCAGATACGCAGTATTTT. This gives the protein CASRTHQTSGSPDTQYF.

The chain carries TRBV6-5 and TRBJ1-2, with TRBD1 as a possible D gene (6 bases). The V gene's germline CDR1 is MNHEY and CDR2 SVGAGI. Trimming cost V 2 bases and J 0 bases, with 7 bases left between them. This CDR3 has 14 amino acids. CDR3 residues: CASSYGGPNYGYTF. Here the CDR3 DNA reads TGTGCCAGCAGTTACGGGGGCCCTAACTATGGCTACACCTTC.

CDR3 sequence (DNA): TGTGCCAGCAGTGGACCGGGTAACTCTGGAAACACCATATATTTT. Amino acid sequence: CASSGPGNSGNTIYF. This chain connects TRBV2 to TRBJ1-3; D unresolved. Germline CDR1 and CDR2: SNHLY and FYNNEI. The CDR3 consists of 15 residues. Between the trimmed V and J ends, which lost 4 bases and 0 bases, there was a span of 10 bases.

This chain joins TRBV27 and TRBJ2-2; tentatively, D is TRBD2 (6 bases). Germline V gene lookup returns CDR1 MNHEY and CDR2 SMNVEV (reference sequence). This CDR3 has 16 residues. Trimming took off 5 bases at V and 0 bases at J, with 13 bases between the two ends. The CDR3 spells CASSPPGATNTGELFF. CDR3 in DNA: TGTGCCAGCAGTCCCCCGGGAGCGACGAACACCGGGGAGCTGTTTTTT.

The chain employs TRBV27 and TRBJ2-1, with a tentative D call TRBD1 (5 bases). Deletions cut 2 bases from V and 8 bases from J, with 7 bases between. Germline V gene data show CDR1 as MNHEY and CDR2 as SMNVEV (reference sequence). This CDR3 contains 12 residues. The CDR3 sequence is CASSLRGDEQFF. The DNA for the CDR3 is TGTGCCAGCAGTTTAAGGGGTGATGAGCAGTTCTTC.

The chain links TRBV19 to TRBJ1-5; D is undetermined. Per germline, CDR1 LNHDA and CDR2 SQIVND (reference sequence). CDR3 length: 13 amino acids. V lost 3 bases and J lost 3, with 6 bases in between. The CDR3 DNA sequence: TGTGCCAGTAGTATCCAGGACAATCAGCCCCAGCATTTT. It is translated as CASSIQDNQPQHF.

The V gene is TRBV5-1, the J gene TRBJ1-2; 9 bases match TRBD1. Germline V gene lookup returns CDR1 SGHRS and CDR2 YFSETQ. The CDR3 covers 17 residues. After removal of 0 bases from V and 3 bases from J, the junction contained 9 bases not matched to a gene. Here the CDR3 reads CASSLDNRGHIDYGYTF. The CDR3 DNA sequence: TGCGCCAGCAGCTTGGATAACAGGGGGCATATAGACTATGGCTACACCTTC.

The chain is built from TRBV5-6 and TRBJ1-1, with D unclear. This CDR3 is 13 amino acids long. The germline V gene encodes CDR1 SGHDT and CDR2 YYEEEE. Trimming took 4 bases from V and 8 from J, leaving 15 bases between them. The CDR3 region has the DNA TGTGCCAGCAGCCGAGGACTCCCGGGAGAAGCTTTCTTT. Encoded protein: CASSRGLPGEAFF.

The DNA for the CDR3 is TGTGCCAGCAGCCCCGACAGGGGTGGAGGCAATCAGCCCCAGCATTTT. Translation gives CASSPDRGGGNQPQHF. This chain links TRBV7-2 with TRBJ1-5; the match to TRBD1 covers 8 bases. The CDR3 covers 16 residues. CDR1 SGHTA and CDR2 FQGNSA come from the germline V gene. V was clipped by 5 bases and J by 2 bases; unmatched bases: 8.

V gene TRBV4-1 combines with J gene TRBJ2-4; D perhaps matches TRBD1 (6 bases). Germline CDR1 MGHRA, CDR2 YSYEKL. The CDR3 is 18 amino acids. Trimming stripped 1 base from V and 0 bases from J, with 16 bases between. The CDR3 DNA reads as TGCGCCAGCAGCCAAGTCCTGCAGACAGGATTAGCCAAAAACATTCAGTACTTC. Amino acids: CASSQVLQTGLAKNIQYF.